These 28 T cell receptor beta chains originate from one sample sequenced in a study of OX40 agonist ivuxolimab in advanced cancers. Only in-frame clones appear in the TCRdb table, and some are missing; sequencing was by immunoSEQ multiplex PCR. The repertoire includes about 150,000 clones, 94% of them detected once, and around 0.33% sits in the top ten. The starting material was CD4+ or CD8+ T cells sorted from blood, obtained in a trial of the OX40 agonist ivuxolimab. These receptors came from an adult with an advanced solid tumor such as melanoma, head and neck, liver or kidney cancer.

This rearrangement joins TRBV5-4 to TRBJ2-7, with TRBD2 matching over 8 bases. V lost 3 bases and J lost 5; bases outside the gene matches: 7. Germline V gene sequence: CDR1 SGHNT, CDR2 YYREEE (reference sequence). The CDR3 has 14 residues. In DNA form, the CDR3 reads TGTGCCAGCAGCTCCCGACTAGCGCGGAACGAGCAGTACTTC. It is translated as CASSSRLARNEQYF.

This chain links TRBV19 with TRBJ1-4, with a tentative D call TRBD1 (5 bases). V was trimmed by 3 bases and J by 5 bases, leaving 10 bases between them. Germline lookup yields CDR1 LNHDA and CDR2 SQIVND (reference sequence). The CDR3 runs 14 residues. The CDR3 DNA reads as TGTGCCAGTAGTATCCCAGGGTCGAATGAAAAACTGTTTTTT. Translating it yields CASSIPGSNEKLFF.

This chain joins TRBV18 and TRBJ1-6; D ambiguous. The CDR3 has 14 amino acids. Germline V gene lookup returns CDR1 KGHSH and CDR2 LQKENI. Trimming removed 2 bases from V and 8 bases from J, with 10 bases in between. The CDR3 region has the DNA TGTGCCAGCTCACCAGGTTACCGGGATTCACCCCTCCACTTT. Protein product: CASSPGYRDSPLHF.

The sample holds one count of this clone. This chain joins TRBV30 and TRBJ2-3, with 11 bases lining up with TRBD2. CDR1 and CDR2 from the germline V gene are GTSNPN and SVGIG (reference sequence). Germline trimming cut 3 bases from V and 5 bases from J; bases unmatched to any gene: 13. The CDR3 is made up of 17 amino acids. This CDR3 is CAWRRGTSGPSRDTQYF. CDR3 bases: TGTGCCTGGAGGCGCGGGACTAGCGGTCCTTCTAGAGATACGCAGTATTTT.

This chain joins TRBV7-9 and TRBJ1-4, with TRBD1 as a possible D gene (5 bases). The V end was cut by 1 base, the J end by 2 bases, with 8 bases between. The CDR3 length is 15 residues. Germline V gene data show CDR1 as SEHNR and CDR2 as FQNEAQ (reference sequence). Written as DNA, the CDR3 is TGTGCCAGCAGCTTAGTGGCAGGGACTAATGAAAAACTGTTTTTT. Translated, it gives CASSLVAGTNEKLFF.

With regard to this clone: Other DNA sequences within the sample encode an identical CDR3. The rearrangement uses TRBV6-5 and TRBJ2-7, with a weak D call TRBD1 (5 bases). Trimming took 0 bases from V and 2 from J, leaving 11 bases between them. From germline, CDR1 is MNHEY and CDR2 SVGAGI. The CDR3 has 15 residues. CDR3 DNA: TGTGCCAGCAGTTACTCCCCGACAGCCACCTACGAGCAGTACTTC. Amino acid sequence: CASSYSPTATYEQYF.

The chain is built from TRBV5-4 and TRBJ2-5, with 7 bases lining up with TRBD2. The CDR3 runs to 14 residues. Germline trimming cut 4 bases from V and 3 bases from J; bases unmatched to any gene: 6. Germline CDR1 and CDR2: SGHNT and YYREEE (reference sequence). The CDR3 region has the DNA TGTGCCAGCAGCAGTACCGGGACTAAAGAGACCCAGTACTTC. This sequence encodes CASSSTGTKETQYF. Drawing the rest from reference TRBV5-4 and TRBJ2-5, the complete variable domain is ETGVTQSPTHLIKTRGQQVTLRCSSQSGHNTVSWYQQALGQGPQFIFQYYREEENGRGNFPPRFSGLQFPNYSSELNVNALELDDSALYLCASSSTGTKETQYFGPGTRLLVL.

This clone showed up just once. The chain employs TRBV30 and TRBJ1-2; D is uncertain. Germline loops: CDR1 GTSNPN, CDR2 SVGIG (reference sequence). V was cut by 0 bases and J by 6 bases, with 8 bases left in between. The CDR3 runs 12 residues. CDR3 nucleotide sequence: TGTGCCTGGAGTGTAACACTGCATGGCTACACCTTC. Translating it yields CAWSVTLHGYTF.

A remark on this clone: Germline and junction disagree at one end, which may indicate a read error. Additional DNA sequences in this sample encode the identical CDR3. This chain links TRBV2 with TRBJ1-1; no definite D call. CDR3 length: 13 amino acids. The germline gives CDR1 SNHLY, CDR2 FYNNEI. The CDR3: CASSEGPSLRAFF. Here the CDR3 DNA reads TGTGCTAGCAGTGAAGGGCCAAGCCTGCGAGCTTTCTTT.

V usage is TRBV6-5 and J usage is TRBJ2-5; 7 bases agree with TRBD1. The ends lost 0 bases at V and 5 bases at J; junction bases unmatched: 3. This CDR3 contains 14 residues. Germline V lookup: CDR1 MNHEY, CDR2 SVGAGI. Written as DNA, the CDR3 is TGTGCCAGCAGTTACTCGACAGGGTCGGAGACCCAGTACTTC. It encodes CASSYSTGSETQYF.

The CDR3 protein is CATSRDRGSYNEQFF. DNA for the CDR3: TGTGCCACCAGCAGAGACAGGGGGTCCTACAATGAGCAGTTCTTC. This sequence joins TRBV15 and TRBJ2-1, with 7 positions matching TRBD1. CDR1 LNHNV and CDR2 YYDKDF come from the germline V gene (reference sequence). This CDR3 is 15 amino acids long. The ends lost 0 bases at V and 1 base at J; junction bases unmatched: 0.

Here the CDR3 DNA reads TGCGCCAGCAGCTTAGTAGGGGAAACTGAAGCTTTCTTT. Translation gives CASSLVGETEAFF. The V call is TRBV5-1, the J call TRBJ1-1; tentatively, D is TRBD1 (5 bases). Germline CDR1 is SGHRS and CDR2 is YFSETQ. The length of the CDR3 is 13 residues. V lost 2 bases and J lost 5, with 10 bases in between.

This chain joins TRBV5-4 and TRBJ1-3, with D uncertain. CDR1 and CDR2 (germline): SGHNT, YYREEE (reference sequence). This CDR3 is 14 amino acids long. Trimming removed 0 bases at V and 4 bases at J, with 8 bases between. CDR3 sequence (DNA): TGTGCCAGCAGCTTGGGACGCGGAGGAAACACCATATATTTT. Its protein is CASSLGRGGNTIYF.

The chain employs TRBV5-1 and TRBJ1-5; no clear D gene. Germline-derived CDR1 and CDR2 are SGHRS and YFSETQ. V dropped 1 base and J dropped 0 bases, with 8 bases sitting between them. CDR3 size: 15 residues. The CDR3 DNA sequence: TGCGCCAGCAGCTTGATGGGTAATAGCAATCAGCCCCAGCATTTT. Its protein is CASSLMGNSNQPQHF.

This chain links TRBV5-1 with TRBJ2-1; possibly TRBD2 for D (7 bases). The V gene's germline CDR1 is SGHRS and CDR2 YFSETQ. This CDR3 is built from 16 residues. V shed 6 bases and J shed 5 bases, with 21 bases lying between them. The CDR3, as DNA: TGCGCCAGCACCCCTATGGGGGCGCGGGGGAACAATGAGCAGTTCTTC. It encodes CASTPMGARGNNEQFF.

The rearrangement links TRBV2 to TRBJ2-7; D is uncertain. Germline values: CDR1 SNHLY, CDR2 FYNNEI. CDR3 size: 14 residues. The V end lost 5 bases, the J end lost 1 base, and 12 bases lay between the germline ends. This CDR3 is CASSSLEVSYEQYF. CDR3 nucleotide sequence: TGTGCCAGCAGTTCCCTTGAGGTATCCTACGAGCAGTACTTC. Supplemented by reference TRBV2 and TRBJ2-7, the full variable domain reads EPEVTQTPSHQVTQMGQEVILRCVPISNHLYFYWYRQILGQKVEFLVSFYNNEISEKSEIFDDQFSVERPDGSNFTLKIRSTKLEDSAMYFCASSSLEVSYEQYFGPGTRLTVT.

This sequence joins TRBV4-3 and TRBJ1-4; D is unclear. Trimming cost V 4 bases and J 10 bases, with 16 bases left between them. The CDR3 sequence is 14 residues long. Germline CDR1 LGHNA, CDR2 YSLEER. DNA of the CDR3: TGCGCCAGCAGCCCAGACCCCTTTGAGATAAAACTGTTTTTT. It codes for CASSPDPFEIKLFF.

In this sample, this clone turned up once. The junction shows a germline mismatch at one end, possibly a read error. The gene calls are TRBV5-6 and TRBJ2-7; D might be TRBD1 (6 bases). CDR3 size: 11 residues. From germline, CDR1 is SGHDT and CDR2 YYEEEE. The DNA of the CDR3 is TGTGCCAGCAGTTACGGGACATCCCCGCACTTC. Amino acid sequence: CASSYGTSPHF.

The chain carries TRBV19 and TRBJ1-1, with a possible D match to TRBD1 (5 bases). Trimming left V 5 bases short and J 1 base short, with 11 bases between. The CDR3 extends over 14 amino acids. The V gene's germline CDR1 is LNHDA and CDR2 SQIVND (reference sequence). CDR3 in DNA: TGTGCCAGTAGTGCGGGGACGGCGAACACTGAAGCTTTCTTT. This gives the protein CASSAGTANTEAFF. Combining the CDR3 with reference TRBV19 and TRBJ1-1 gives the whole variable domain DGGITQSPKYLFRKEGQNVTLSCEQNLNHDAMYWYRQDPGQGLRLIYYSQIVNDFQKGDIAEGYSVSREKKESFPLTVTSAQKNPTAFYLCASSAGTANTEAFFGQGTRLTVV.

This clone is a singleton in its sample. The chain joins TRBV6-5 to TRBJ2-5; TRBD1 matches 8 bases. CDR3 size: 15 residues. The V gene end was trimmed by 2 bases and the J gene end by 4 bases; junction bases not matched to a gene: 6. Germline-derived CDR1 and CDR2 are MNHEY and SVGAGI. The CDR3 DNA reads TGTGCCAGCAGTTACGGGGGCAGGGGGCGAGAGACCCAGTACTTC. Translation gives CASSYGGRGRETQYF.

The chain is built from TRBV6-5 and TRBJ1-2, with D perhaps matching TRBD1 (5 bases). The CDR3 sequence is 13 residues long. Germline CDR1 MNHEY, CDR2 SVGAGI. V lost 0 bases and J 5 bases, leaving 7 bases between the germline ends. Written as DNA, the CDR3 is TGTGCCAGCAGTTACTCGGGGGGGTATGGCTACACCTTC. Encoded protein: CASSYSGGYGYTF.

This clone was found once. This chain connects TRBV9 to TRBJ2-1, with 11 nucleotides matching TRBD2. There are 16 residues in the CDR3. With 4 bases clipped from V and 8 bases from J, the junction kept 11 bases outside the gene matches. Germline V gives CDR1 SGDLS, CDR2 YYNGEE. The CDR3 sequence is CASSIGPSGRRYEQFF. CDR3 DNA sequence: TGTGCCAGCAGCATAGGTCCTAGCGGGAGGAGGTATGAGCAGTTCTTC.

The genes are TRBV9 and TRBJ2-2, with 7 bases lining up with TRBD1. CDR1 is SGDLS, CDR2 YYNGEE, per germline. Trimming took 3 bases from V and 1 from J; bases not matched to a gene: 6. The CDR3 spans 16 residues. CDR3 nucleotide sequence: TGTGCCAGCAGCGCCCCCGGGACAGTGAACACCGGGGAGCTGTTTTTT. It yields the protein CASSAPGTVNTGELFF.

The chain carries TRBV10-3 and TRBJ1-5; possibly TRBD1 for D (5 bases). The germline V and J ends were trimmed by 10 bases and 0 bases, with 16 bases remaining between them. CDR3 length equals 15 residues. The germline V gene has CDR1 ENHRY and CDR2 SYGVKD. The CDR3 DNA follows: TGTGCCAGCTCTTCGGGGCCCAATAGCAATCAGCCCCAGCATTTT. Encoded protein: CASSSGPNSNQPQHF.

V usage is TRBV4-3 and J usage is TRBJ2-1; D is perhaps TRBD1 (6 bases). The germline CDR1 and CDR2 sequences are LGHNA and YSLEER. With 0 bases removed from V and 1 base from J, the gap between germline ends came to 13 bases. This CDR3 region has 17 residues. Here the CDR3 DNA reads TGCGCCAGCAGCCAAGATTTGGGGGCAGGGTCCTACAATGAGCAGTTCTTC. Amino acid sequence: CASSQDLGAGSYNEQFF.

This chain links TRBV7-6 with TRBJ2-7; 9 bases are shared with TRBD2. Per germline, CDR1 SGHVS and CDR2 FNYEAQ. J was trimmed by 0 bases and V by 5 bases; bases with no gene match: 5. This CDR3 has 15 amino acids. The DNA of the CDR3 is TGTGCCAGCAGCCGGCTAGCGGGAAGCTCCTACGAGCAGTACTTC. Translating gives CASSRLAGSSYEQYF.

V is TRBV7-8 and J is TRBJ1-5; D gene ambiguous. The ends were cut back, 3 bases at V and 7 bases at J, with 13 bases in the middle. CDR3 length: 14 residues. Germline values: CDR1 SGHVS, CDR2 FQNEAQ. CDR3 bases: TGTGCCAGCAGCTTCCTAGGGCGGGTACAGCCCCAGCATTTT. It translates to CASSFLGRVQPQHF.

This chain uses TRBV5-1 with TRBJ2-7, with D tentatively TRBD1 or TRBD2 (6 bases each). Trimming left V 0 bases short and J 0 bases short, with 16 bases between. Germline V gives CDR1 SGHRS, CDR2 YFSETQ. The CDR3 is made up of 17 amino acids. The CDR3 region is CASSLVLGGQSSYEQYF. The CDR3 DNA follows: TGCGCCAGCAGCTTGGTTCTCGGGGGCCAAAGCTCCTACGAGCAGTACTTC.